The 28 T cell receptor beta chains in this list originate from one sample, sequenced in a study of long-term antiretroviral therapy in people with HIV. At the survey level, the v3.0 immunoSEQ assay was run. Data came from immunoSEQ multiplex PCR; TCRdb stores just in-frame clones and leaves some out. The table has about 22,000 clones, approximately 90% seen once; the top ten hold roughly 7%. The source was unsorted PBMCs, collected 1.8 years before starting antiretroviral therapy. Receptors were obtained from a woman aged 25 to 39 with HIV.

The rearrangement joins TRBV9 to TRBJ1-4; 7 bases align to TRBD1. CDR1 and CDR2 from the germline V gene are SGDLS and YYNGEE. Unmatched junction bases numbered 5, after V lost 7 bases and J lost 8 bases. The CDR3 is 12 residues long. This CDR3 is CASQGDSEKLFF. The CDR3 nucleotides read TGTGCCAGCCAAGGGGACAGCGAAAAACTGTTTTTT. Full variable domain (missing parts from reference TRBV9 and TRBJ1-4): DSGVTQTPKHLITATGQRVTLRCSPRSGDLSVYWYQQSLDQGLQFLIQYYNGEERAKGNILERFSAQQFPDLHSELNLSSLELGDSALYFCASQGDSEKLFFGSGTQLSVL.

CDR3 sequence (DNA): TGCGCCAGCAGCTCAACCGGGACCATCGTAGATACGCAGTATTTT. Translating gives CASSSTGTIVDTQYF. The chain couples TRBV5-1 to TRBJ2-3, with D possibly called TRBD1 or TRBD2 (5 bases each). Germline-derived CDR1 and CDR2 are SGHRS and YFSETQ. V lost 3 bases, J lost 5 bases, and 16 bases lay in between. The CDR3 length is 15 residues. The full variable domain, in which reference TRBV5-1 and TRBJ2-3 provide the parts outside the CDR3, is KAGVTQTPRYLIKTRGQQVTLSCSPISGHRSVSWYQQTPGQGLQFLFEYFSETQRNKGNFPGRFSGRQFSNSRSEMNVSTLELGDSALYLCASSSTGTIVDTQYFGPGTRLTVL.

This chain links TRBV5-1 with TRBJ1-2, with D unclear. Looked up from germline, CDR1 is SGHRS and CDR2 is YFSETQ. Trimming stripped 4 bases from V and 3 bases from J, with 13 bases between. This CDR3 comprises 14 residues. In DNA form, the CDR3 reads TGCGCCAGCAGCCGCGAACCGTCCGACTATGGCTACACCTTC. Protein sequence: CASSREPSDYGYTF.

This clone was seen more than once but under ten times. The chain employs TRBV2 and TRBJ2-2; D ambiguous. Deletions cut 0 bases from V and 13 bases from J, with 12 bases between. Per germline, CDR1 SNHLY and CDR2 FYNNEI. This CDR3 is 13 amino acids long. CDR3: CASSEASGVSLFF. In nucleotides, the CDR3 is TGTGCCAGCAGTGAAGCGTCCGGTGTATCGCTGTTTTTT.

This rearrangement joins TRBV6-1 to TRBJ2-7, with D tentatively TRBD1 or TRBD2 (5 bases each). CDR3 length: 14 residues. The germline V gene encodes CDR1 MNHNS and CDR2 SASEGT. CDR3 nucleotide sequence: TGTGCCAGCAGTGAAAATTCCTTTTGGTCAGCCTGGGGGGTC. Residues: CASSENSFWSAWGV.

The V and J genes are TRBV11-3 and TRBJ2-1; D is uncertain. The germline V gene encodes CDR1 SGHNT and CDR2 YENEEA. This CDR3 region has 16 residues. V lost 1 base and J lost 9, with 19 bases in between. The CDR3 spells CASSLAVSLWAGEQFF. The CDR3 DNA sequence: TGTGCCAGCAGCTTAGCTGTGTCCCTGTGGGCAGGTGAGCAGTTCTTC. Drawing the rest from reference TRBV11-3 and TRBJ2-1, the complete variable domain is EAGVVQSPRYKIIEKKQPVAFWCNPISGHNTLYWYLQNLGQGPELLIRYENEEAVDDSQLPKDRFSAERLKGVDSTLKIQPAELGDSAVYLCASSLAVSLWAGEQFFGPGTRLTVL.

This clone has more than one count but fewer than ten. The genes are TRBV15 and TRBJ2-5; D is uncertain. From germline, CDR1 is LNHNV and CDR2 YYDKDF (reference sequence). The CDR3 spans 12 residues. The V and J ends lost 0 bases and 5 bases respectively, with 4 bases between them. The CDR3 nucleotides are TGTGCCACCAGCAGAGACGTTGAGACCCAGTACTTC. Its protein product is CATSRDVETQYF.

The CDR3 nucleotides read TGTGCCAGCAGCCCCCGACAGGGCAACTATTCACCCCTCCACTTT. Encoded protein: CASSPRQGNYSPLHF. The rearrangement joins TRBV28 to TRBJ1-6; 7 bases match TRBD1. In germline, CDR1 is MDHEN, CDR2 SYDVKM. V was pared by 6 bases and J by 8 bases, with 10 bases of the junction left unmatched. The CDR3 totals 15 residues.

The chain is built from TRBV14 and TRBJ2-3; D is possibly TRBD1 (6 bases). This CDR3 comprises 15 residues. V dropped 2 bases and J dropped 0 bases, with 9 bases sitting between them. Looked up from germline, CDR1 is SGHDN and CDR2 is FVKESK. The CDR3 sequence: CASSQRTASTDTQYF. The DNA for the CDR3 is TGTGCCAGCAGCCAAAGGACAGCTAGCACAGATACGCAGTATTTT.

V gene TRBV6-5 combines with J gene TRBJ2-7; 7 nucleotides agree with TRBD2. The CDR3 covers 16 residues. CDR1 is MNHEY and CDR2 is SVGAGI in the germline V gene. The V gene end was trimmed by 0 bases and the J gene end by 0 bases; junction bases not matched to a gene: 5. CDR3 in DNA: TGTGCCAGCAGTTACTCGAGGCGGGGGAGCTCCTACGAGCAGTACTTC. Translated, it gives CASSYSRRGSSYEQYF.

V is TRBV14 and J is TRBJ1-2, with TRBD1 identical over 9 bases. The CDR3 is 14 amino acids. The V segment lost 4 bases and the J segment 6 bases; nucleotides outside the gene matches: 6. CDR1 and CDR2 (germline): SGHDN, FVKESK. The CDR3 DNA is TGTGCCAGCAGCCCACAGGGGGCTACTCATGGCTACACCTTC. Translation gives CASSPQGATHGYTF.

The chain has TRBV28 and TRBJ2-5; a weak D match, TRBD2 (6 bases). Between the trimmed V and J ends, which lost 1 base and 6 bases, there was a span of 9 bases. The CDR3 runs 13 residues. CDR1 and CDR2 from the germline V gene are MDHEN and SYDVKM. CDR3 loop: CASSLFLAKTQYF. DNA of the CDR3: TGTGCCAGCAGTTTATTTCTAGCGAAGACCCAGTACTTC.

This chain connects TRBV5-1 to TRBJ1-3; 8 bases are a match to TRBD1. V was clipped by 4 bases and J by 4 bases; unmatched bases: 7. The CDR3 runs 15 residues. Germline loops: CDR1 SGHRS, CDR2 YFSETQ. As DNA, the CDR3 is TGCGCCAGCAGCGAGAGGACAGGGAAGGGAAACACCATATATTTT. Encoded protein: CASSERTGKGNTIYF.

The chain couples TRBV27 to TRBJ1-1; perhaps TRBD1 as D (5 bases). This CDR3 is built from 14 residues. The V end lost 6 bases, the J end lost 5 bases, and 16 bases lay between the germline ends. The germline V gene has CDR1 MNHEY and CDR2 SMNVEV (reference sequence). The CDR3 sequence: CASSSDPGRTEAFF. As DNA, the CDR3 is TGTGCCAGCAGCTCTGATCCGGGACGAACTGAAGCTTTCTTT.

V gene TRBV5-1 combines with J gene TRBJ1-4, with D hard to call. The V end was cut by 4 bases, the J end by 0 bases, with 16 bases between. Germline V gene lookup returns CDR1 SGHRS and CDR2 YFSETQ. The CDR3 totals 17 residues. The CDR3 reads CASSQYPPGTTNEKLFF. Written as DNA, the CDR3 is TGCGCCAGCAGCCAATACCCCCCCGGGACAACTAATGAAAAACTGTTTTTT.

This clone showed up just once. The CDR3 nucleotides read TGTGCCAGCAGTTACTCTGCAGGGGACAATGAGCAGTTCTTC. It codes for CASSYSAGDNEQFF. The chain links TRBV6-5 to TRBJ2-1, with D maybe TRBD1 (6 bases). The CDR3 has 14 residues. Germline V gene lookup returns CDR1 MNHEY and CDR2 SVGAGI. The V gene lost 0 bases and the J gene lost 5 bases, with 8 bases spanning the gap.

V gene TRBV11-2 combines with J gene TRBJ1-5; 7 positions agree with TRBD1. Germline CDR1 is SGHAT and CDR2 is FQNNGV. J gave up 5 bases and V 4 bases, and 5 bases lay outside the gene matches. The CDR3 sequence is 14 residues long. Here the CDR3 reads CASSSGQPYQPQHF. CDR3 DNA sequence: TGTGCCAGCAGCTCGGGACAGCCATATCAGCCCCAGCATTTT.

This chain links TRBV14 with TRBJ2-3; D possibly uses TRBD1 or TRBD2 (6 bases each). The CDR3 loop spans 15 amino acids. The V and J ends lost 0 bases and 3 bases respectively, with 10 bases between them. The germline V gene has CDR1 SGHDN and CDR2 FVKESK. In DNA form, the CDR3 reads TGTGCCAGCAGCCAAGAGGGGGGCCGGACAGATACGCAGTATTTT. This codes for CASSQEGGRTDTQYF.

This clone was recorded a few times. The genes are TRBV10-2 and TRBJ1-6, with TRBD1 matching over 9 bases. V lost 0 bases, J lost 13 bases, and 7 bases stayed unmatched. CDR1 and CDR2 (germline): WSHSY, SAAADI. The CDR3 is 15 residues long. CDR3 in amino acids: CASSESTGTGPPLHF. In nucleotides, the CDR3 is TGCGCCAGCAGTGAGTCGACCGGGACAGGGCCGCCCCTCCACTTT.

This chain uses TRBV7-8 with TRBJ1-4; D might be TRBD1 (5 bases). V was cut by 3 bases and J by 8 bases, with 10 bases left in between. Germline CDR1 reads SGHVS; CDR2 reads FQNEAQ. The CDR3 extends over 13 amino acids. The CDR3 coding sequence is TGTGCCAGCAGCTTTGGGGCTGGGGAAAAACTGTTTTTT. Translating it yields CASSFGAGEKLFF.

The CDR3 reads CASSESRQGVTGELFF. Here the CDR3 DNA reads TGTGCCAGCAGTGAGTCGCGACAGGGGGTCACCGGGGAGCTGTTTTTT. The gene calls are TRBV2 and TRBJ2-2, with 9 positions matching TRBD1. Germline V gene sequence: CDR1 SNHLY, CDR2 FYNNEI. Trimming took 3 bases from V and 4 from J; bases not matched to a gene: 6. The CDR3 totals 16 residues. The full variable domain, completed using reference TRBV2 and TRBJ2-2, is EPEVTQTPSHQVTQMGQEVILRCVPISNHLYFYWYRQILGQKVEFLVSFYNNEISEKSEIFDDQFSVERPDGSNFTLKIRSTKLEDSAMYFCASSESRQGVTGELFFGEGSRLTVL.

This chain links TRBV9 with TRBJ2-7; 8 nucleotides align to TRBD2. From germline, CDR1 is SGDLS and CDR2 YYNGEE. With 4 bases clipped from V and 3 bases from J, the junction kept 6 bases outside the gene matches. The CDR3 length is 14 residues. This CDR3 reads CASSQGAGGYEQYF. The CDR3 DNA reads as TGTGCCAGCAGCCAAGGGGCGGGGGGCTACGAGCAGTACTTC. The variable domain in full, with the rest retrieved from reference TRBV9 and TRBJ2-7, is DSGVTQTPKHLITATGQRVTLRCSPRSGDLSVYWYQQSLDQGLQFLIQYYNGEERAKGNILERFSAQQFPDLHSELNLSSLELGDSALYFCASSQGAGGYEQYFGPGTRLTVT.

This rearrangement joins TRBV6-5 to TRBJ1-2; D gene ambiguous. The CDR3 runs 15 residues. Per germline, CDR1 MNHEY and CDR2 SVGAGI. Trimming shortened V by 0 bases and J by 0 bases, and 8 bases separated the two germline ends. The CDR3 DNA reads as TGTGCCAGCAGTTACTCGTCTTACTCTAACTATGGCTACACCTTC. Amino acid sequence: CASSYSSYSNYGYTF.

The chain joins TRBV5-4 to TRBJ2-1; 9 bases line up with TRBD2. Losses at the gene ends were 10 bases for V and 6 bases for J; bases not matched to a gene: 8. CDR1 is SGHNT and CDR2 is YYREEE in the germline V gene (reference sequence). This CDR3 is built from 13 residues. The CDR3 coding sequence is TGTGCCCCAGGGCGGGGGGGCCTCAATGAGCAGTTCTTC. This sequence encodes CAPGRGGLNEQFF. The full variable domain, in which reference TRBV5-4 and TRBJ2-1 provide the parts outside the CDR3, is ETGVTQSPTHLIKTRGQQVTLRCSSQSGHNTVSWYQQALGQGPQFIFQYYREEENGRGNFPPRFSGLQFPNYSSELNVNALELDDSALYLCAPGRGGLNEQFFGPGTRLTVL.

This clone has only one observation. The chain combines TRBV2 with TRBJ2-5; D is ambiguous. Germline V lookup: CDR1 SNHLY, CDR2 FYNNEI. Trimming left V 6 bases short and J 4 bases short, with 12 bases between. There are 13 residues in the CDR3. CDR3 loop: CASSSGMGETQYF. In nucleotides, the CDR3 is TGTGCCAGCAGCTCCGGAATGGGAGAGACCCAGTACTTC.

The gene calls are TRBV19 and TRBJ2-2, with 11 bases aligning to TRBD2. Germline CDR1 and CDR2: LNHDA and SQIVND (reference sequence). This CDR3 contains 18 residues. Trimming removed 5 bases from V and 3 bases from J; junction bases left unmatched: 11. The CDR3 protein is CASSRRLAGNGDTGELFF. CDR3 nucleotide sequence: TGTGCCAGTAGTCGTAGACTAGCGGGGAATGGGGACACCGGGGAGCTGTTTTTT. The complete variable domain, with remaining parts taken from reference TRBV19 and TRBJ2-2, reads DGGITQSPKYLFRKEGQNVTLSCEQNLNHDAMYWYRQDPGQGLRLIYYSQIVNDFQKGDIAEGYSVSREKKESFPLTVTSAQKNPTAFYLCASSRRLAGNGDTGELFFGEGSRLTVL.

The CDR3 nucleotides are TGTGCCAGCAGCCCTCCGGGACTCTGGGAGCAGTACGTC. It encodes CASSPPGLWEQYV. The genes are TRBV7-9 and TRBJ2-7; D perhaps matches TRBD2 (6 bases). CDR3 size: 13 residues. In germline, CDR1 is SEHNR, CDR2 FQNEAQ (reference sequence). V was cut by 5 bases and J by 7 bases, with 15 bases left in between.

The chain couples TRBV29-1 to TRBJ2-7; perhaps TRBD1 as D (6 bases). The V end was cut by 7 bases, the J end by 4 bases, with 14 bases between. There are 12 residues in the CDR3. Germline V CDR1 and CDR2: SQVTM, ANQGSEA. The CDR3 bases are TGCAGCGGGGGGCCAGTCAATTACGAGCAGTACGTC. Residues: CSGGPVNYEQYV.